Below, 30 T cell receptor beta chains from the same sample are listed, as sequenced in a study of T-cell memory formation after mild COVID-19. Each CDR3 protein gets one entry after TCRdb re-called the 5' RACE reads with MiXCR. Among 580,000 or so distinct CDR3 sequences listed, around a sixth were seen once. Sequencing was performed on PBMCs or a T cell subset sorted from them (not recorded which). The receptors shown here come from an adult woman who had mild COVID-19 (a few samples of this study predate the infection). Cell type and time point are not known.

The V call is TRBV4-3, the J call TRBJ2-7; D call uncertain. V was trimmed by 0 bases and J by 2 bases, leaving 8 bases between them. The CDR3 runs to 14 residues. Germline CDR1 and CDR2: LGHNA and YSLEER. The chain's CDR3 is CASSQDERAYEQYF. The CDR3 coding sequence is TGCGCCAGCAGCCAAGACGAACGGGCCTACGAGCAGTACTTC.

Only a few counts were recorded for this clonotype. The rearrangement uses TRBV10-2 and TRBJ1-1, with a weak D call TRBD1 (5 bases). The CDR3 runs to 11 residues. Trimming removed 4 bases at V and 10 bases at J, with 10 bases between. Germline assignment: CDR1 WSHSY and CDR2 SAAADI. The CDR3 DNA reads TGCGCCAGCAGTGGGGGGTTGGGAGCTTTCTTT. Translation gives CASSGGLGAFF.

This clonotype has only a few counts. The chain links TRBV7-2 to TRBJ2-3, with TRBD2 identical over 10 bases. The CDR3 length is 17 residues. From germline, CDR1 is SGHTA and CDR2 FQGNSA. With 7 bases clipped from V and 1 base from J, the junction kept 11 bases outside the gene matches. For the CDR3, the DNA is TGTGCCAGCATCTACCTAGCGGGAGTGGAGGGCACAGATACGCAGTATTTT. This encodes CASIYLAGVEGTDTQYF.

The sample holds a few counts of this clonotype. The chain uses TRBV20-1 and TRBJ2-2; 13 nucleotides agree with TRBD2. J was trimmed by 1 base and V by 4 bases; bases with no gene match: 6. The CDR3 is 17 residues long. Per the germline V gene, CDR1 is DFQATT and CDR2 is SNEGSKA (reference sequence). The CDR3 region has the DNA TGCAGTGCTACCGGGACTAGCGGGACCCAGAACACCGGGGAGCTGTTTTTT. Protein: CSATGTSGTQNTGELFF.

This clonotype was counted many times. V usage is TRBV7-2 and J usage is TRBJ2-2, with 7 bases aligning to TRBD1. Germline-derived CDR1 and CDR2 are SGHTA and FQGNSA. The J segment lost 4 bases and the V segment lost 6 bases, leaving 11 bases of the junction unmatched. The CDR3 consists of 16 residues. CDR3 loop: CASRVPGQLSTGELFF. The DNA for the CDR3 is TGTGCCAGCAGAGTACCGGGACAGCTAAGCACCGGGGAGCTGTTTTTT.

This chain joins TRBV27 and TRBJ2-3, with 12 positions matching TRBD2. The CDR3 has 16 residues. V was clipped by 6 bases and J by 4 bases; unmatched bases: 8. In germline, CDR1 is MNHEY, CDR2 SMNVEV (reference sequence). The CDR3 nucleotides are TGTGCCAGCAGAAGAGGACTAGCGGGAATGGCAGATACGCAGTATTTT. Protein: CASRRGLAGMADTQYF.

This rearrangement joins TRBV27 to TRBJ2-3; 12 bases map to TRBD1. CDR3 length equals 15 residues. Germline V CDR1 and CDR2: MNHEY, SMNVEV (reference sequence). V was clipped by 6 bases and J by 6 bases; unmatched bases: 7. CDR3 amino acids: CASSFRGQGADTQYF. As DNA, the CDR3 is TGTGCCAGCAGCTTCCGGGGACAGGGGGCTGATACGCAGTATTTT.

This clonotype showed up just a few times. The chain employs TRBV30 and TRBJ1-2; the match to TRBD1 covers 7 bases. The CDR3 covers 13 residues. Germline assignment: CDR1 GTSNPN and CDR2 SVGIG (reference sequence). With 0 bases clipped from V and 5 bases from J, the junction kept 3 bases outside the gene matches. The CDR3 loop reads CAWSVQGMYGYTF. The CDR3 DNA sequence: TGTGCCTGGAGTGTACAGGGGATGTATGGCTACACCTTC.

This clonotype was observed a handful of times. The chain is built from TRBV5-1 and TRBJ2-1; D may match TRBD1 or TRBD2 (5 bases each). Germline loops: CDR1 SGHRS, CDR2 YFSETQ. CDR3 size: 14 residues. V lost 2 bases and J lost 1, with 7 bases in between. DNA of the CDR3: TGCGCCAGCAGCTTCAGGGAGTCCTACAATGAGCAGTTCTTC. Its translation: CASSFRESYNEQFF.

V and J are TRBV6-1 and TRBJ2-1; 7 nucleotides match TRBD2. Germline loops: CDR1 MNHNS, CDR2 SASEGT. J lost 3 bases, V lost 8 bases, and 4 bases had no gene match. The CDR3 is 13 residues long. The CDR3 protein is CASREAGYNEQFF. CDR3 coding DNA: TGTGCCAGCCGGGAGGCGGGCTACAATGAGCAGTTCTTC.

The V gene is TRBV7-3, the J gene TRBJ2-5; maybe TRBD2 (6 bases). The CDR3 is made up of 14 amino acids. Germline CDR1 SGHTA, CDR2 FQGTGA. Trimming took 5 bases from V and 1 from J, leaving 11 bases between them. CDR3 protein: CASSIGGLQETQYF. CDR3 nucleotide sequence: TGTGCCAGCAGCATTGGGGGACTCCAAGAGACCCAGTACTTC. Full variable domain (missing parts from reference TRBV7-3 and TRBJ2-5): GAGVSQTPSNKVTEKGKYVELRCDPISGHTALYWYRQSLGQGPEFLIYFQGTGAADDSGLPNDRFFAVRPEGSVSTLKIQRTERGDSAVYLCASSIGGLQETQYFGPGTRLLVL.

This clonotype appeared a few times. The chain employs TRBV29-1 and TRBJ2-7, with TRBD2 identical over 7 bases. Germline lookup yields CDR1 SQVTM and CDR2 ANQGSEA. Trimming cost V 4 bases and J 6 bases; bases outside gene matches: 3. The CDR3 contains 11 residues. The CDR3 here is CSVVSGAEQYF. CDR3 in DNA: TGCAGCGTTGTGAGCGGGGCCGAGCAGTACTTC.

The chain uses TRBV19 and TRBJ2-5, with 8 bases fitting TRBD2. Germline values: CDR1 LNHDA, CDR2 SQIVND (reference sequence). The CDR3 length is 15 residues. Trimming removed 4 bases from V and 5 bases from J; junction bases left unmatched: 9. CDR3 bases: TGTGCCAGTAGTACTAGCGGACTAGCTGGTGAGACCCAGTACTTC. It is translated as CASSTSGLAGETQYF.

The V gene is TRBV5-1, the J gene TRBJ1-1; possible D gene TRBD1, 6 bases. This CDR3 has 13 amino acids. The V gene lost 3 bases and the J gene lost 5 bases, with 11 bases spanning the gap. Germline V gene data show CDR1 as SGHRS and CDR2 as YFSETQ. The CDR3 nucleotides are TGCGCCAGCAGCTGGGTTACAGGGACTGAAGCTTTCTTT. Its translation: CASSWVTGTEAFF.

The chain links TRBV7-8 to TRBJ1-1, with TRBD1 as a possible D gene (5 bases). The V gene's germline CDR1 is SGHVS and CDR2 FQNEAQ. There are 16 residues in the CDR3. V lost 3 bases, J lost 3 bases, and 17 bases lay in between. The CDR3 DNA sequence: TGTGCCAGCAGCTTTACCGGGGGTCGAACCGACACTGAAGCTTTCTTT. Protein: CASSFTGGRTDTEAFF.

V gene TRBV6-5 combines with J gene TRBJ1-1; no definite D call. V lost 7 bases, J lost 0 bases, and 15 bases lay in between. This CDR3 is 15 amino acids long. The germline V gene encodes CDR1 MNHEY and CDR2 SVGAGI. CDR3 amino acids: CASIPSRALNTEAFF. The DNA for the CDR3 is TGTGCCAGCATCCCCTCGAGGGCACTGAACACTGAAGCTTTCTTT.

V usage is TRBV7-3 and J usage is TRBJ2-1; 7 positions agree with TRBD2. Per the germline V gene, CDR1 is SGHTA and CDR2 is FQGTGA. The CDR3 extends over 16 amino acids. V trimming: 4 bases; J trimming: 1 base; junction bases outside the gene matches: 7. CDR3 sequence reads: CASSSLAASSYNEQFF. Written as DNA, the CDR3 is TGTGCCAGCAGCTCTCTAGCGGCTAGTTCCTACAATGAGCAGTTCTTC.

This clonotype showed up just a few times. This rearrangement joins TRBV7-9 to TRBJ1-2, with TRBD1 as a possible D gene (5 bases). CDR3 length equals 13 residues. V lost 5 bases to trimming and J lost 4 bases, with 11 bases between them. Germline V lookup: CDR1 SEHNR, CDR2 FQNEAQ (reference sequence). The CDR3 DNA follows: TGTGCCAGCAGCCGTCCTGGGGGCTATGGCTACACCTTC. It specifies CASSRPGGYGYTF.

This clonotype was seen a handful of times. This chain connects TRBV29-1 to TRBJ2-7; 10 nucleotides match TRBD1. Trimming cost V 4 bases and J 3 bases; bases outside gene matches: 9. From germline, CDR1 is SQVTM and CDR2 ANQGSEA. The CDR3 consists of 15 residues. This CDR3 reads CSVGGYWTGGYEQYF. The CDR3 region has the DNA TGCAGCGTTGGGGGATATTGGACAGGGGGCTACGAGCAGTACTTC.

In this sample, this clonotype turned up a few times. The J gene is TRBJ2-1, the V gene TRBV20-1, with TRBD2 identical over 10 bases. The CDR3 totals 15 residues. Germline V gene sequence: CDR1 DFQATT, CDR2 SNEGSKA (reference sequence). The ends lost 2 bases at V and 2 bases at J; junction bases unmatched: 3. The CDR3 reads CSARPLAGAYNEQFF. DNA of the CDR3: TGCAGTGCTAGACCGCTAGCGGGAGCCTACAATGAGCAGTTCTTC.

In this sample, this clonotype turned up many times. The chain joins TRBV12-3 or TRBV12-4 to TRBJ1-1; TRBD1 matches 7 bases. The CDR3 extends over 14 amino acids. Unmatched junction bases numbered 7, after V lost 4 bases and J lost 5 bases. The DNA of the CDR3 is TGTGCCAGCAGTTCGGCAGGGGGATGGACTGAAGCTTTCTTT. Translating gives CASSSAGGWTEAFF.

This clonotype appeared a single time. The V and J genes are TRBV5-1 and TRBJ1-1; TRBD1 agrees at 12 bases. The germline CDR1 and CDR2 sequences are SGHRS and YFSETQ. The junction had 18 bases not matched to a gene; V was cut back by 4 bases and J by 11 bases. The CDR3 has 17 amino acids. CDR3 sequence: CASSHLGGGDRGPRAFF. The CDR3 coding sequence is TGCGCCAGCAGCCACTTGGGTGGCGGGGACAGGGGGCCGCGGGCTTTCTTT.

The rearrangement uses TRBV5-1 and TRBJ2-7, with D possibly being TRBD1 (5 bases). V gave up 0 bases and J gave up 2 bases, with 12 bases separating them. This CDR3 contains 15 residues. The germline V gene encodes CDR1 SGHRS and CDR2 YFSETQ. The CDR3: CASSLAGPSTYEQYF. CDR3 DNA: TGCGCCAGCAGCTTGGCAGGGCCCTCCACCTACGAGCAGTACTTC.

The chain joins TRBV6-1 to TRBJ2-7; possible D gene TRBD2, 6 bases. Deletions cut 3 bases from V and 2 bases from J, with 20 bases between. The germline V gene encodes CDR1 MNHNS and CDR2 SASEGT. This CDR3 region has 17 residues. CDR3 loop: CASSDPRAGTSAYEQYF. DNA of the CDR3: TGTGCCAGCAGTGATCCCCGCGCCGGGACTTCCGCCTACGAGCAGTACTTC.

The chain combines TRBV14 with TRBJ1-6, with 8 positions matching TRBD1. With V trimmed by 0 bases and J by 10 bases, 2 bases remained unmatched. This CDR3 comprises 14 residues. The germline V gene encodes CDR1 SGHDN and CDR2 FVKESK. The chain's CDR3 is CASSQETGVSPLHF. CDR3 DNA sequence: TGTGCCAGCAGCCAAGAGACAGGGGTGTCACCCCTCCACTTT.

This clonotype was counted only a few times. The V and J genes are TRBV5-5 and TRBJ2-3; no reliable D call. The V gene lost 0 bases and the J gene lost 4 bases, with 15 bases spanning the gap. The CDR3 extends over 16 amino acids. Germline V gene data show CDR1 as SGHKS and CDR2 as YYEKEE (reference sequence). CDR3: CASSLAVSGGADTQYF. CDR3 nucleotides: TGTGCCAGCAGCTTGGCCGTTTCAGGCGGCGCAGATACGCAGTATTTT.

The CDR3: CASGGENTEAFF. In DNA form, the CDR3 reads TGCGCCAGCGGGGGAGAGAACACTGAAGCTTTCTTT. The chain employs TRBV5-1 and TRBJ1-1; D is possibly TRBD1 (5 bases). Between the trimmed V and J ends, which lost 7 bases and 1 base, there was a span of 8 bases. The CDR3 totals 12 residues. Germline V gene data show CDR1 as SGHRS and CDR2 as YFSETQ.

This clonotype was picked up a small number of times. J is TRBJ2-7 and V is TRBV12-3 or TRBV12-4; the match to TRBD2 covers 8 bases. J gave up 0 bases and V 2 bases, and 6 bases lay outside the gene matches. This CDR3 region has 16 residues. CDR3 sequence (DNA): TGTGCCAGCAGTTTACGGGGAAGCGGGAGCTCCTACGAGCAGTACTTC. Amino acids: CASSLRGSGSSYEQYF.

The J gene is TRBJ1-2, the V gene TRBV20-1, with 8 bases aligning to TRBD1. Trimming at V came to 0 bases and at J to 2 bases, leaving 8 bases not matched to a gene. The germline V gene has CDR1 DFQATT and CDR2 SNEGSKA (reference sequence). The CDR3 loop spans 16 amino acids. DNA for the CDR3: TGCAGTGCTAGAGACCCGAGGTACAGGGGGAACTATGGCTACACCTTC. Translating gives CSARDPRYRGNYGYTF.

This clonotype was counted many times. The rearrangement links TRBV3-1 to TRBJ2-3, with a tentative D call TRBD2 (6 bases). CDR1 is LGHDT and CDR2 is YNNKEL in the germline V gene (reference sequence). The CDR3 length is 16 residues. Trimming removed 4 bases at V and 1 base at J, with 15 bases between. CDR3 amino acids: CASSRLTTGGTDTQYF. The CDR3 coding sequence is TGTGCCAGCAGCCGCCTGACGACGGGGGGCACAGATACGCAGTATTTT.